The T cell receptor beta chain described here comes from a study of shared clonotypes between healthy human individuals. Using immunoSEQ multiplex PCR, the repertoire was profiled, and TCRdb retains in-frame clones only, with some absent. This table holds about 1.5 million clones, around 95% found once. The CDR3 contains 12 residues. Per the germline V gene, CDR1 is SQVTM and CDR2 is ANQGSEA. Trimming removed 3 bases at V and 8 bases at J, with 11 bases between. The chain uses TRBV29-1 and TRBJ2-1, with D hard to call. The TCR was taken from a man younger than 40 in good health. Sequencing was performed on naive CD4+ T cells sorted from blood. The subset denotes: CD45RA+ positively selected. For the CDR3, the DNA is TGCAGCGTTGACAGCAACGGCGATGAGCAGTTCTTC. Amino acids: CSVDSNGDEQFF.